Below are 4 T cell receptor beta chains sequenced from a single sample in a study of CD8 T cells in Susac syndrome (dated by TCRdb to between 2018 and 2020). Library method: the immunoSEQ multiplex PCR assay. RNA was extracted with the RNeasy kit and about 0.5 to 1 ug was reverse transcribed using random hexamers. TCRdb ran its own pipeline on the public reads, namely fastp trimming at Q25 and MiXCR clone calling, and kept in-frame beta chains. Identical CDR3 proteins give one entry, which carries the most common genes and DNA. In all, the sample holds approximately 150,000 distinct CDR3 sequences, and 94% of those were seen once. Of the sample, 0.08% to 0.095% falls within the top ten clones. Sequencing input: CD4+ T cells from PBMCs. These receptors were collected from a human donor with multiple sclerosis.

The V gene is TRBV10-3, the J gene TRBJ1-1; no definite D call. Germline-derived CDR1 and CDR2 are ENHRY and SYGVKD. V lost 5 bases and J 1 base, leaving 8 bases between the germline ends. This CDR3 region has 13 residues. CDR3 DNA: TGTGCCATCAGTACCGGGGAGAACACTGAAGCTTTCTTT. Translation gives CAISTGENTEAFF.

This chain joins TRBV5-1 and TRBJ1-2, with TRBD1 matching over 9 bases. The CDR3 extends over 15 amino acids. Germline V gene sequence: CDR1 SGHRS, CDR2 YFSETQ. V lost 2 bases, J lost 7 bases, and 9 bases stayed unmatched. CDR3 residues: CASSLSGTGKGGYTF. The CDR3, as DNA: TGCGCCAGCAGCTTATCCGGGACAGGGAAGGGTGGCTACACCTTC.

V usage is TRBV7-2 and J usage is TRBJ2-2; 10 bases align to TRBD2. J lost 5 bases, V lost 0 bases, and 0 bases had no gene match. The CDR3 consists of 15 residues. The germline gives CDR1 SGHTA, CDR2 FQGNSA. The CDR3 DNA reads TGTGCCAGCAGCTTAGCGACTAGCGGGACCGGGGAGCTGTTTTTT. Amino acid sequence: CASSLATSGTGELFF.

The chain employs TRBV6-2 or TRBV6-3 and TRBJ2-3; D ambiguous. The CDR3 is 12 residues long. In germline, CDR1 is MNHEY, CDR2 SVGEGT. The V end was cut by 4 bases, the J end by 10 bases, with 12 bases between. CDR3 DNA: TGTGCCAGCAGTTCCCGCCCGGCGCCGCAGTATTTT. Protein product: CASSSRPAPQYF.